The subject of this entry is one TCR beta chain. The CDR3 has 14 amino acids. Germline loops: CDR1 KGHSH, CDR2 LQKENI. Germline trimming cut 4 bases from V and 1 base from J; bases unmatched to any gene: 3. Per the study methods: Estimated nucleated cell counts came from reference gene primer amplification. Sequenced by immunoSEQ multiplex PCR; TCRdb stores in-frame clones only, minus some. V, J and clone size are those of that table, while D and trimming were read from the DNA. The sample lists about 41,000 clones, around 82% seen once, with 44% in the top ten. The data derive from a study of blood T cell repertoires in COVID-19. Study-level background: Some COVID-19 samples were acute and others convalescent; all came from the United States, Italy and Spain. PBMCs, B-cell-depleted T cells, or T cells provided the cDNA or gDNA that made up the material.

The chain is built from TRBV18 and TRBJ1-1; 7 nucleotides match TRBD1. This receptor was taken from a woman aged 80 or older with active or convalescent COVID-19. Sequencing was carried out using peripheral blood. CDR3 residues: CASSRGQPNTEAFF. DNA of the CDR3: TGTGCCAGCTCACGGGGACAGCCGAACACTGAAGCTTTCTTT.